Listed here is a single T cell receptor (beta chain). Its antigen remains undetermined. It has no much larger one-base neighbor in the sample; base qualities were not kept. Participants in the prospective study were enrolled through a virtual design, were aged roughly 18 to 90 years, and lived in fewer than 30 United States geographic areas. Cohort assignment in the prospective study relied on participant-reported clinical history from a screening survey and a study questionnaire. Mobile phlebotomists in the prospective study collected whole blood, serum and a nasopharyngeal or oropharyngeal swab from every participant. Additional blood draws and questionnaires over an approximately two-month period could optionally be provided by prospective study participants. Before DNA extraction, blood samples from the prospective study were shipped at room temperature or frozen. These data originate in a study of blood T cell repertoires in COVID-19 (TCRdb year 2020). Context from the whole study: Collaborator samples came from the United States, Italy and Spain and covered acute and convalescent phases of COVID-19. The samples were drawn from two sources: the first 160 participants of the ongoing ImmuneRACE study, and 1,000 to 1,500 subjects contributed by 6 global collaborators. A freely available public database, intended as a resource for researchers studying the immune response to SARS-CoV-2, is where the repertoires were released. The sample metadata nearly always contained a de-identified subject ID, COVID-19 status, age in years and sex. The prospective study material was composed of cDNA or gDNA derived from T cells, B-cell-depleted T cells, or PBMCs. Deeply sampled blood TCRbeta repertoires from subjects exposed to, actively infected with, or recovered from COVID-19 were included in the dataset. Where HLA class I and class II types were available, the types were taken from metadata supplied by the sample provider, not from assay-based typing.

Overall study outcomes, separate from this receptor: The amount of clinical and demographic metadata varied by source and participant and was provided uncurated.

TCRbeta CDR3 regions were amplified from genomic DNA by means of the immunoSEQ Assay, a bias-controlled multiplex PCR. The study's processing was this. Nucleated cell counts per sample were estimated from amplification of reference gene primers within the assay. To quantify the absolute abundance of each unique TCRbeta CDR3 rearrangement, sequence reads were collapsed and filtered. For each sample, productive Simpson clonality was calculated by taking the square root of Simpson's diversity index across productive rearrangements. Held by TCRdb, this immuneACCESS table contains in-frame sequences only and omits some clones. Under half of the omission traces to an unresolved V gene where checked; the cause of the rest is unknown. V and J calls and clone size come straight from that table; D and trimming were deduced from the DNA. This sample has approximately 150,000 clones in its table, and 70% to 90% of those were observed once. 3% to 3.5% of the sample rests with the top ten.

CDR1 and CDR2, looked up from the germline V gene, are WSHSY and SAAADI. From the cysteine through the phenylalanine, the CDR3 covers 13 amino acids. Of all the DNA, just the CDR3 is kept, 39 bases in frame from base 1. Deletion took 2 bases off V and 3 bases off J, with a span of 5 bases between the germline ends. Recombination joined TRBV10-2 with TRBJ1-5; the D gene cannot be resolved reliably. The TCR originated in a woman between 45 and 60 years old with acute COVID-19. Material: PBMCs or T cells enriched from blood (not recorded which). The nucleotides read TGCGCCAGCAGTGAGGGCCCCAATCAGCCCCAGCATTTT. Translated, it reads CASSEGPNQPQHF.